Listed below are T cell receptor beta chains from one sample, sequenced in a study of shared clonotypes between healthy human individuals. TCRdb's copy holds only in-frame clones and misses some; the assay was immunoSEQ multiplex PCR. The sample has fewer than 850,000 clones; 96% are singletons. Sample: naive CD8+ T cells sorted from blood. These receptors all stem from a man aged 30-40 years in good health. Each CDR3 is given with its conserved first and last residue. D genes are given only for firm matches. Expanded clones get a size class; other rows say once, few or many, or leave the size out.

D gene	clone size	V gene	J gene	CDR3 protein	CDR3 DNA
.	once	TRBV28	TRBJ1-5	CASTHRDYQHF	TGTGCCAGCACCCACCGGGACTACCAGCATTTT
.	.	TRBV28	TRBJ1-1	CASSLENTGEAFF	TGTGCCAGCAGTTTAGAAAATACAGGGGAAGCTTTCTTT
.	.	TRBV13	TRBJ2-1	CASSKGPQKQFF	TGTGCCAGCAGCAAGGGGCCCCAGAAGCAGTTCTTC
.	.	TRBV10-3	TRBJ1-5	CAISENYSNQPQHF	TGTGCCATCAGTGAAAACTATAGCAATCAGCCCCAGCATTTT
TRBD1	.	TRBV5-1	TRBJ1-2	CASSLRTGDYGYTF	TGCGCCAGCAGCTTGCGGACAGGGGACTATGGCTACACCTTC
.	.	TRBV4-1	TRBJ2-3	CASSQESGMGRWGDTQYF	TGCGCCAGCAGCCAAGAATCGGGTATGGGTCGCTGGGGAGATACGCAGTATTTT
.	.	TRBV27	TRBJ2-1	CASSWLGWDEQFF	TGTGCCAGCAGTTGGTTGGGGTGGGATGAGCAGTTCTTC
.	.	TRBV5-4	TRBJ2-3	CASSRSGTSSTDTQYF	TGTGCCAGCAGCCGCTCCGGGACTTCTTCCACTGATACGCAGTATTTT
.	.	TRBV5-1	TRBJ1-2	CASPRVRKTYGYTF	TGCGCCAGCCCCCGGGTTCGAAAGACCTATGGCTACACCTTC
.	.	TRBV10-2	TRBJ2-7	CASFEGRRPYEQYF	TGCGCCAGCTTCGAGGGGCGTCGCCCCTACGAGCAGTACTTC
TRBD2	.	TRBV15	TRBJ2-7	CATSRPGTSGSYEQYF	TGTGCCACCAGCAGACCCGGGACTAGCGGATCCTACGAGCAGTACTTC